This T cell receptor beta chain was documented in a study of OX40 agonist ivuxolimab in advanced cancers. Trimming removed 0 bases from V and 6 bases from J, with 6 bases in between. This CDR3 spans 12 amino acids. The germline V gene has CDR1 MNHEY and CDR2 SMNVEV (reference sequence). Sequencing used immunoSEQ multiplex PCR; TCRdb keeps in-frame clones, though not all of them. Among approximately 71,000 clones listed, about 94% were seen once. Sample: CD4+ or CD8+ T cells sorted from blood, taken in a trial of the OX40 agonist ivuxolimab. The sequence was obtained from an adult with an advanced solid tumor such as melanoma, head and neck, liver or kidney cancer. The chain employs TRBV27 and TRBJ2-7; D gene uncertain. The CDR3 nucleotides read TGTGCCAGCAGTTTATCGATGGGCGAGCAGTACTTC. Its protein is CASSLSMGEQYF.